A single sample is the source of the 21 T cell receptor beta chains below, sequenced in a study of blood T cell repertoires in COVID-19. The assay was immunoSEQ multiplex PCR, and TCRdb's table has in-frame clones only and misses some. Altogether over 350,000 clones are present, 85% to 90% being singletons, with the ten largest covering 10%. The specimen sequenced was PBMCs or T cells enriched from blood (not recorded which). These TCRs come from a woman in her forties or fifties who had recovered from COVID-19.

This clone was seen only once. This sequence joins TRBV5-1 and TRBJ2-7; 9 bases are a match to TRBD1. Germline loops: CDR1 SGHRS, CDR2 YFSETQ. This CDR3 is built from 14 residues. J was trimmed by 2 bases and V by 5 bases; bases with no gene match: 5. CDR3 sequence (DNA): TGCGCCAGCAGTTCCCGGGACAGGGCCTACGAGCAGTACTTC. This encodes CASSSRDRAYEQYF.

This chain connects TRBV28 to TRBJ1-1; D is uncertain. Between the trimmed V and J ends, which lost 6 bases and 1 base, there was a span of 15 bases. The CDR3 consists of 15 residues. Germline V lookup: CDR1 MDHEN, CDR2 SYDVKM. The CDR3 loop is CASRPFRTGNTEAFF. CDR3 nucleotides: TGTGCCAGCAGACCTTTCCGAACCGGGAACACTGAAGCTTTCTTT.

The chain recombines TRBV30 with TRBJ1-6, with 8 bases aligning to TRBD1. V lost 0 bases to trimming and J lost 5 bases; unmatched junction nucleotides: 0. Per germline, CDR1 GTSNPN and CDR2 SVGIG (reference sequence). The CDR3 has 14 residues. The CDR3 reads CAWSVQGDNSPLHF. The CDR3 DNA reads as TGTGCCTGGAGTGTACAGGGGGATAATTCACCCCTCCACTTT.

The gene calls are TRBV6-5 and TRBJ1-1, with TRBD1 as a possible D gene (6 bases). CDR3 size: 15 residues. The germline V gene has CDR1 MNHEY and CDR2 SVGAGI. V was pared by 6 bases and J by 3 bases, with 17 bases between. Here the CDR3 reads CASSPETGAYTEAFF. The CDR3 DNA is TGTGCCAGCAGCCCAGAGACAGGCGCATACACTGAAGCTTTCTTT.

This chain connects TRBV5-1 to TRBJ1-1; 10 bases line up with TRBD1. The CDR3 has 15 residues. CDR1 SGHRS and CDR2 YFSETQ come from the germline V gene. The V gene end was trimmed by 3 bases and the J gene end by 4 bases; junction bases not matched to a gene: 6. The CDR3 nucleotides read TGCGCCAGCAGCTCGGGGGGACAGGGGACCACTGAAGCTTTCTTT. Translation: CASSSGGQGTTEAFF.

The J gene is TRBJ2-7, the V gene TRBV6-5; 9 bases line up with TRBD1. Germline V gene sequence: CDR1 MNHEY, CDR2 SVGAGI. J lost 7 bases, V lost 10 bases, and 11 bases had no gene match. CDR3 length: 13 residues. CDR3 sequence (DNA): TGTGCCACCGAGCCGGGACAGGGAAGGGAGCAGTACTTC. Amino acid sequence: CATEPGQGREQYF.

The rearrangement links TRBV28 to TRBJ1-5, with 7 bases lining up with TRBD1. The V gene end was trimmed by 5 bases and the J gene end by 5 bases; junction bases not matched to a gene: 9. The CDR3 totals 15 residues. Per germline, CDR1 MDHEN and CDR2 SYDVKM. The CDR3 loop reads CASSHRFQGDQPQHF. CDR3 nucleotides: TGTGCCAGCAGTCACCGCTTCCAGGGGGATCAGCCCCAGCATTTT.

The chain recombines TRBV28 with TRBJ1-4; a possible D gene is TRBD1 (5 bases). V gave up 7 bases and J gave up 2 bases, with 14 bases separating them. Germline-derived CDR1 and CDR2 are MDHEN and SYDVKM. The CDR3 covers 15 residues. As DNA, the CDR3 is TGTGCCAGCACCGGTCGGGGGAGCACTAATGAAAAACTGTTTTTT. It codes for CASTGRGSTNEKLFF.

The J gene is TRBJ2-7, the V gene TRBV5-6; the D gene is possibly TRBD1 (6 bases). CDR3 length: 16 amino acids. The germline V gene encodes CDR1 SGHDT and CDR2 YYEEEE. Trimming took 2 bases from V and 5 from J, leaving 20 bases between them. The CDR3: CASSLGWGRRAHEQYF. The CDR3 nucleotides read TGTGCCAGCAGCTTAGGGTGGGGGCGAAGGGCCCACGAGCAGTACTTC.

This rearrangement joins TRBV7-9 to TRBJ2-5, with 15 bases lining up with TRBD2. The CDR3 length is 18 residues. Germline V gene lookup returns CDR1 SEHNR and CDR2 FQNEAQ (reference sequence). J gave up 5 bases and V 4 bases, and 11 bases lay outside the gene matches. Here the CDR3 DNA reads TGTGCCAGCAGCTGGGGACTAGCGGGGGGCCCCATCCAGGAGACCCAGTACTTC. It codes for CASSWGLAGGPIQETQYF.

The V and J genes are TRBV10-3 and TRBJ2-1; D remains ambiguous. Trimming stripped 10 bases from V and 7 bases from J, with 11 bases between. The CDR3 consists of 11 residues. Germline CDR1 is ENHRY and CDR2 is SYGVKD. CDR3 sequence: CATSQFNEQFF. The CDR3 DNA follows: TGTGCCACCAGCCAATTTAATGAGCAGTTCTTC.

This clone appeared a single time. V is TRBV10-3 and J is TRBJ1-2; TRBD1 is a possible D gene (6 bases). This CDR3 comprises 13 residues. Trimming left V 10 bases short and J 6 bases short, with 18 bases between. Germline V gene data show CDR1 as ENHRY and CDR2 as SYGVKD. CDR3 amino acids: CATEQGLKHGYTF. The DNA for the CDR3 is TGTGCCACGGAACAGGGTCTTAAACATGGCTACACCTTC.

This clone was observed a single time. The rearrangement joins TRBV5-6 to TRBJ1-1; 10 bases agree with TRBD1. This CDR3 is built from 17 residues. In germline, CDR1 is SGHDT, CDR2 YYEEEE. V lost 0 bases, J lost 0 bases, and 5 bases stayed unmatched. CDR3 sequence reads: CASSLGGQGLLNTEAFF. For the CDR3, the DNA is TGTGCCAGCAGCTTGGGGGGACAGGGGCTTCTGAACACTGAAGCTTTCTTT.

This clone was observed a few times. The rearrangement links TRBV7-2 to TRBJ1-1; D remains unclear. The V end lost 3 bases, the J end lost 5 bases, and 16 bases lay between the germline ends. Germline V lookup: CDR1 SGHTA, CDR2 FQGNSA. This CDR3 is 15 amino acids long. The CDR3 reads CASSFGWNGDTEAFF. The CDR3 DNA is TGTGCCAGCAGCTTTGGATGGAACGGGGATACTGAAGCTTTCTTT.

This chain uses TRBV6-5 with TRBJ1-1; TRBD1 aligns across 8 bases. After removal of 6 bases from V and 4 bases from J, the junction contained 4 bases not matched to a gene. Germline V gene lookup returns CDR1 MNHEY and CDR2 SVGAGI. This CDR3 is 13 amino acids long. CDR3 DNA sequence: TGTGCCAGCAGACAGGGGGAGGGCACTGAAGCTTTCTTT. Translating it yields CASRQGEGTEAFF.

This chain joins TRBV25-1 and TRBJ1-4; possible D gene TRBD1, 5 bases. Trimming pared 3 bases from V and 7 bases from J, leaving 6 bases between. The germline CDR1 and CDR2 sequences are MGHDK and SYGVNS. The CDR3 is 12 amino acids. This CDR3 reads CASSDRVEKLFF. For the CDR3, the DNA is TGTGCCAGCAGTGACAGGGTTGAAAAACTGTTTTTT.

This chain connects TRBV5-3 to TRBJ2-7, with 8 nucleotides matching TRBD2. TRBV5-3 is marked as an open reading frame, function uncertain. This CDR3 contains 16 residues. Trimming took 0 bases from V and 0 from J; bases not matched to a gene: 5. The chain's CDR3 is CARSLGGSGVSYEQYF. The CDR3 coding sequence is TGTGCCAGAAGCTTGGGGGGTAGCGGGGTCTCCTACGAGCAGTACTTC.

V gene TRBV7-9 combines with J gene TRBJ2-3; 14 bases agree with TRBD2. CDR1 is SEHNR, CDR2 FQNEAQ, per germline (reference sequence). V dropped 5 bases and J dropped 8; count of bases not matched to a gene: 9. The CDR3 spans 16 residues. CDR3 protein: CASSPRTSGGPVTQYF. CDR3 coding DNA: TGTGCCAGCAGCCCCCGGACTAGCGGGGGGCCTGTTACGCAGTATTTT.

This CDR3 is CASSQYRTPGDEQFF. Written as DNA, the CDR3 is TGTGCCAGCAGCCAATACCGGACCCCAGGGGATGAGCAGTTCTTC. The J gene is TRBJ2-1, the V gene TRBV14; TRBD1 might be the D (6 bases). The germline CDR1 and CDR2 sequences are SGHDN and FVKESK. Trimming stripped 2 bases from V and 8 bases from J, with 16 bases between. This CDR3 is 15 amino acids long.

The gene calls are TRBV5-1 and TRBJ2-7; 11 bases match TRBD1. Germline CDR1 reads SGHRS; CDR2 reads YFSETQ. The CDR3 spans 14 residues. J lost 5 bases, V lost 5 bases, and 6 bases had no gene match. The CDR3 protein is CASSPGTGGNEQYF. CDR3 in DNA: TGCGCCAGCAGTCCCGGGACAGGGGGGAACGAGCAGTACTTC.

The rearrangement links TRBV7-2 to TRBJ1-5; perhaps TRBD1 as D (6 bases). Trimming took off 8 bases at V and 0 bases at J, with 11 bases between the two ends. The germline V gene has CDR1 SGHTA and CDR2 FQGNSA. The CDR3 loop spans 14 amino acids. The CDR3, as DNA: TGTGCCAGCGCCACAGGGAATAGCAATCAGCCCCAGCATTTT. Encoded protein: CASATGNSNQPQHF.